This T cell receptor (beta chain) was sequenced for a study of blood T cells in healthy people across ages. The CDR3 sequence is 14 residues long. CDR1 and CDR2 from the germline V gene are SGHRS and YFSETQ. V was trimmed by 4 bases and J by 3 bases, leaving 13 bases between them. For the second PCR, which ran for roughly 7 to 11 cycles, a sample-barcoded 5' primer and a J-beta primer mix were used. Every sample produced at least 3 million CDR3-containing paired-end reads. TCRdb itself ran the 5' RACE reads through MiXCR, one entry per CDR3 protein. The table includes roughly 1,000,000 distinct CDR3 sequences, roughly a quarter detected once. Each sample used at least 6.5 million PBMCs. This clonotype was recorded a few times. Another study also made use of these data, one on T cells of mothers and their children. From that report: The yield was over 9 million TCR beta CDR3 reads from each mother and 2.5 million to 3.5 million from each child.

The chain employs TRBV5-1 and TRBJ2-5; D may be TRBD2 (5 bases). The sequenced sample was blood. This receptor was identified in a girl aged 2-9 years in good health. In DNA form, the CDR3 reads TGCGCCAGCAGCGTTGGAGCGGCTAAAGAGACCCAGTACTTC. This codes for CASSVGAAKETQYF.